This T cell receptor (beta chain) was captured in a study of CD8 T cells in ankylosing spondylitis. The study's findings and limits: Clones tied to disease were said to be significantly enriched in matched ankylosing spondylitis synovial fluid. The study identified a TCR beta motif of under ten highly homologous variants that appeared characteristic of ankylosing spondylitis blood.

Making the TCR beta libraries involved quantitative 5'-RACE with molecular barcodes. TCRdb analysed the 5' RACE reads with MiXCR anew, one entry per CDR3 protein. The sample lists roughly 260,000 distinct CDR3 sequences; 15% to 25% were seen once. In this sample, this clonotype turned up once. Its antigen is unidentified. The sample was blood, either unsorted or a sorted T cell fraction (not recorded which). The TCR sequence derives from a male donor with ankylosing spondylitis or in good health (not recorded which).

CDR3: CSATDRGPPLNEKLFF. The DNA of the CDR3 is TGCAGTGCCACGGACAGGGGGCCCCCCCTTAATGAAAAACTGTTTTTT. The chain joins TRBV20-1 to TRBJ1-4; 11 bases agree with TRBD1. In germline, CDR1 is DFQATT, CDR2 SNEGSKA (reference sequence). The CDR3 consists of 16 residues. The V segment lost 6 bases and the J segment 4 bases; nucleotides outside the gene matches: 10.